This T cell receptor (beta chain) was captured by sequencing in a study of blood T cell repertoires in COVID-19. CDR1 SGHNT and CDR2 YENEEA come from the germline V gene. There are 15 residues in the CDR3. Trimming took 5 bases from V and 3 from J, leaving 17 bases between them. In the original workflow: Amplification from reference gene primers served as the basis for estimated nucleated cell counts. Measured with immunoSEQ multiplex PCR; TCRdb has only the in-frame clones, and not every one. V, J and clone size are taken as reported in that table, and D and trimming were inferred from the DNA itself. The profile shows some 350,000 clones, roughly 86% of them singletons.

This clonotype originated in a human donor in a cohort sampled during active COVID-19. The chain carries TRBV11-3 and TRBJ2-7; D is perhaps TRBD2 (6 bases). The sample taken for sequencing was peripheral blood. For the CDR3, the DNA is TGTGCCAGCAGCCCGAGCGGAGGGAGTCACTACGAGCAGTACTTC. Its protein product is CASSPSGGSHYEQYF.